The T cell receptor (beta chain) described here comes from a study of blood T cell repertoires in COVID-19. About the research overall: COVID-19 samples collected from the United States, Italy and Spain covered acute and convalescent phases.

Losses at the gene ends were 5 bases for V and 5 bases for J; bases not matched to a gene: 15. This CDR3 is built from 18 residues. From germline, CDR1 is MDHEN and CDR2 SYDVKM. The table came from immunoSEQ multiplex PCR; TCRdb's copy has only in-frame clones and leaves some out. The top ten hold 1% of the sample, which has more than 250,000 clones, around nine tenths seen once. The source is a man in his fifties with active or convalescent COVID-19. The sequenced sample consisted of peripheral blood. V is TRBV28 and J is TRBJ2-5, with 12 bases identical to TRBD1. CDR3 coding DNA: TGTGCCAGCAGTCTGGATCCCGGGACAGGGGGCAACAGGGAGACCCAGTACTTC. Its translation is CASSLDPGTGGNRETQYF.